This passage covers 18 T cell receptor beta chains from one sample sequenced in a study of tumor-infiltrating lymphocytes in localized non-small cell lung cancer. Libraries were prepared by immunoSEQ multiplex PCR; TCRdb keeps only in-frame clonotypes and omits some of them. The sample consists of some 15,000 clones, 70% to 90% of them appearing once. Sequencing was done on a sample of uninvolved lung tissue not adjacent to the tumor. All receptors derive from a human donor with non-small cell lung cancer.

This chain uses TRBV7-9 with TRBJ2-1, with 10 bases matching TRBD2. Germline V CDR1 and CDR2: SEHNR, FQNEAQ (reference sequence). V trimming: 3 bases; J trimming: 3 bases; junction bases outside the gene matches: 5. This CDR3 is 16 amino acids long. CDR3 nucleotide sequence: TGTGCCAGCAGCTTCCTCACTAGCGGGGTCTACAATGAGCAGTTCTTC. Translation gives CASSFLTSGVYNEQFF.

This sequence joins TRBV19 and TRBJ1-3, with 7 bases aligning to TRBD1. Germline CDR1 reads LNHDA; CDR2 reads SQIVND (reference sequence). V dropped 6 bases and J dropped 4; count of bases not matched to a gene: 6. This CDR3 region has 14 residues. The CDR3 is CASRTQGYGNTIYF. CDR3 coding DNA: TGTGCCAGTAGGACACAGGGGTACGGAAACACCATATATTTT.

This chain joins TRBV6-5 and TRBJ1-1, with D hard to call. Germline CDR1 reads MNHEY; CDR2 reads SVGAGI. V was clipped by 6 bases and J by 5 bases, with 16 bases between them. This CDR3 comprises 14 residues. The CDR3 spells CASSPGAKSTEAFF. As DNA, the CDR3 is TGTGCCAGCAGCCCCGGAGCTAAATCGACTGAAGCTTTCTTT.

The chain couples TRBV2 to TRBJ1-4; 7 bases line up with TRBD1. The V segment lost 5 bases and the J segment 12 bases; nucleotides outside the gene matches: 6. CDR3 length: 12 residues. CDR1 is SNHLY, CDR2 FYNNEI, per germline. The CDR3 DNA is TGTGCCAGCAGTCCCGGGACAGCTGAACTGTTTTTT. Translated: CASSPGTAELFF.

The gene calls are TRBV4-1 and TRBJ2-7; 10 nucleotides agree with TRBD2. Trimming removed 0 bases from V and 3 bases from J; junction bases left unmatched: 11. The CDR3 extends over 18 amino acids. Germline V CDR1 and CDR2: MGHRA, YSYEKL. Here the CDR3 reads CASSQDKGSGGSRYEQYF. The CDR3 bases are TGCGCCAGCAGCCAAGATAAGGGTAGCGGGGGGTCCCGCTACGAGCAGTACTTC.

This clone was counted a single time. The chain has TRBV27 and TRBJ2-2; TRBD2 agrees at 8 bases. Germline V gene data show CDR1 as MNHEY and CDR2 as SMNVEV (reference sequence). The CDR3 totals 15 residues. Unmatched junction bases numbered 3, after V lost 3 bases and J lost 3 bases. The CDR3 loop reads CASSFSSGHTGELFF. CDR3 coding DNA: TGTGCCAGCAGTTTTTCTAGCGGGCACACCGGGGAGCTGTTTTTT.

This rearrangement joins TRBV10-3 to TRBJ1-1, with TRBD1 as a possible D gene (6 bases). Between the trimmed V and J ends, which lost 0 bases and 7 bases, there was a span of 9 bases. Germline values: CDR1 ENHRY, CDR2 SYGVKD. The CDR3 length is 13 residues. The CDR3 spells CAISESRGVEAFF. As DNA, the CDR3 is TGTGCCATCAGTGAGTCGAGGGGGGTTGAAGCTTTCTTT.

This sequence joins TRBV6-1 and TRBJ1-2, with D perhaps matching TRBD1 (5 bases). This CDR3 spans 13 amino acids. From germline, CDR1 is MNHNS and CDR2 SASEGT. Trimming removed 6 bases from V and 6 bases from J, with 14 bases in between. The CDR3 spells CASSQTGANGYTF. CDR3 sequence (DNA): TGTGCCAGCAGCCAAACCGGGGCAAATGGCTACACCTTC.

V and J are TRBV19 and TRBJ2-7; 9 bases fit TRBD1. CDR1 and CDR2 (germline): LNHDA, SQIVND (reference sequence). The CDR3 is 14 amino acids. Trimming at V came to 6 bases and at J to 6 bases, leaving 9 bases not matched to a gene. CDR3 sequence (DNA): TGTGCCAGTAGCCCGGGACAGGGAGGTGGCGAGCAGTACTTC. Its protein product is CASSPGQGGGEQYF.

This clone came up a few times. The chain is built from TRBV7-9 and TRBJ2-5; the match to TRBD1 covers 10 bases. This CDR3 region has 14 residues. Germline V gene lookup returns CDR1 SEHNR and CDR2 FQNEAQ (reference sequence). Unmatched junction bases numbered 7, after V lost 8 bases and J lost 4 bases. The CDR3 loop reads CASGLGQGIETQYF. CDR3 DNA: TGTGCCAGCGGATTGGGACAGGGGATAGAGACCCAGTACTTC.

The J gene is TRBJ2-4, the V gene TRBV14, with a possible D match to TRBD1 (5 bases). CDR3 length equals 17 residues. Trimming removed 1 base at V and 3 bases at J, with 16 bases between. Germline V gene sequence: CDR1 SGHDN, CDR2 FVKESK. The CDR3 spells CASSQATGLRGKNIQYF. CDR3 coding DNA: TGTGCCAGCAGCCAAGCAACCGGGCTAAGGGGCAAAAACATTCAGTACTTC.

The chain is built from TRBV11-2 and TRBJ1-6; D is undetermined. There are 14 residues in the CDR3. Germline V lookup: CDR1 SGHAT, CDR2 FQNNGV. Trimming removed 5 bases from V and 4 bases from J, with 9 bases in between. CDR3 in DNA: TGTGCCAGCAGCCCACGGAATTATAATTCACCCCTCCACTTT. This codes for CASSPRNYNSPLHF.

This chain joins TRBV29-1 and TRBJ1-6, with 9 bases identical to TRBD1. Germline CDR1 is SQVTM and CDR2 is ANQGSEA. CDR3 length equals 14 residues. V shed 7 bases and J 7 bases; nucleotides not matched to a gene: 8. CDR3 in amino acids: CSAGAGQGNSPLHF. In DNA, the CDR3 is TGCAGCGCGGGGGCAGGACAGGGGAATTCACCCCTCCACTTT.

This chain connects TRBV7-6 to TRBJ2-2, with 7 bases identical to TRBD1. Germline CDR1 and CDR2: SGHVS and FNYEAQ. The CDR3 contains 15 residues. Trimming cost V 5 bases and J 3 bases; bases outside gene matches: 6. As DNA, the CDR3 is TGTGCCAGCAGCCCCCAGGGACAGTACACCGGGGAGCTGTTTTTT. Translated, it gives CASSPQGQYTGELFF.

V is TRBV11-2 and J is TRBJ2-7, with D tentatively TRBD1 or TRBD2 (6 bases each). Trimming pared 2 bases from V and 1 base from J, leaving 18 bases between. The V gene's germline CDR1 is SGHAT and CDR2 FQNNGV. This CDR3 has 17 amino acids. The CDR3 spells CASSLFSGAGLSYEQYF. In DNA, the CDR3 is TGTGCCAGCAGCTTATTCTCAGGGGCGGGGCTTTCCTACGAGCAGTACTTC. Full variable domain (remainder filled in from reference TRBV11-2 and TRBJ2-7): EAGVAQSPRYKIIEKRQSVAFWCNPISGHATLYWYQQILGQGPKLLIQFQNNGVVDDSQLPKDRFSAERLKGVDSTLKIQPAKLEDSAVYLCASSLFSGAGLSYEQYFGPGTRLTVT.

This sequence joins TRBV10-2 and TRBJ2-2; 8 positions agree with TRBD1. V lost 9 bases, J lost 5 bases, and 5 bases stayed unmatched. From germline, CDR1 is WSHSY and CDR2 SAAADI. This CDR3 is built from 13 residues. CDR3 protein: CASTGGRTGELFF. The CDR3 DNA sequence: TGCGCCAGTACAGGGGGGCGGACCGGGGAGCTGTTTTTT.

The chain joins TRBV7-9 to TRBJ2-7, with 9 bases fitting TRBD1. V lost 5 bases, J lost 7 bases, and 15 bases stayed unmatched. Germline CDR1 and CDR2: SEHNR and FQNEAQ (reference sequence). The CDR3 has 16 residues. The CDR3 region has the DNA TGTGCCAGCAGCCCCGAGGGACAGGGTGTGTATAGGGAGCAGTACTTC. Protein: CASSPEGQGVYREQYF. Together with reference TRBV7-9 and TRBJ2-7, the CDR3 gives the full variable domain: DTGVSQNPRHKITKRGQNVTFRCDPISEHNRLYWYRQTLGQGPEFLTYFQNEAQLEKSRLLSDRFSAERPKGSFSTLEIQRTEQGDSAMYLCASSPEGQGVYREQYFGPGTRLTVT.

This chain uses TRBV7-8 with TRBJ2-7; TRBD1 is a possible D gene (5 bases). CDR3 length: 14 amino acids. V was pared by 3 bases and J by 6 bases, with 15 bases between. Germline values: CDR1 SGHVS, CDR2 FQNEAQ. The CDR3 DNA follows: TGTGCCAGCAGCTTCTCCTGGACAACTCGCGAGCAGTACTTC. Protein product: CASSFSWTTREQYF.